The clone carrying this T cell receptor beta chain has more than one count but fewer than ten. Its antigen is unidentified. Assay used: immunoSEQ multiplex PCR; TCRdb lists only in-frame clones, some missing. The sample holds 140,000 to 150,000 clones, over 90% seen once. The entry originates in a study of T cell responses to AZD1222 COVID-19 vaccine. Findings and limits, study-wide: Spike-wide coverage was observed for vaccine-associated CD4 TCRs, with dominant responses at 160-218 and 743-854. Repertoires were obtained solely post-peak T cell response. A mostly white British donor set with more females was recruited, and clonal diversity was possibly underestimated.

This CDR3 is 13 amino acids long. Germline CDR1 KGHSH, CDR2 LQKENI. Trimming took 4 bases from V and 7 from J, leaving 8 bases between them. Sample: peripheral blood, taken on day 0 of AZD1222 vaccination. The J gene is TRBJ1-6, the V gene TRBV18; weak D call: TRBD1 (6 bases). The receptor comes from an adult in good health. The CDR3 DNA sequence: TGTGCCAGCTCACTTCAGGGGAATTCACCCCTCCACTTT. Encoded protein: CASSLQGNSPLHF.